These 11 T cell receptor beta chains came from one sample sequenced in a study of T cells after yellow fever vaccination. TCRdb re-called the 5' RACE reads through MiXCR, storing one row per CDR3 protein. The repertoire holds about 430,000 distinct CDR3 sequences, with about 19% as singletons. The sample was PBMCs, taken before the yellow fever booster vaccination. All receptors come from a man younger than 35 who received the YFV17D yellow fever vaccine.

This clonotype occurred many times. The chain carries TRBV12-3 or TRBV12-4 and TRBJ1-3; a weak D match, TRBD1 (6 bases). CDR3 length: 15 amino acids. V was cut by 9 bases and J by 2 bases, with 17 bases left in between. CDR3 sequence: CASRGLGVPGNTIYF. The CDR3 nucleotides read TGTGCCAGTCGGGGGCTGGGGGTCCCTGGAAACACCATATATTTT.

The chain uses TRBV24-1 and TRBJ1-1; 8 bases align to TRBD1. There are 15 residues in the CDR3. The germline V gene has CDR1 KGHDR and CDR2 SFDVKD. V lost 6 bases and J lost 3; bases outside the gene matches: 8. Here the CDR3 reads CATSKTGARDTEAFF. CDR3 sequence (DNA): TGTGCCACCAGTAAGACAGGGGCTCGAGACACTGAAGCTTTCTTT.

The genes are TRBV7-8 and TRBJ1-2, with 8 bases aligning to TRBD1. With V trimmed by 1 base and J by 3 bases, 1 base remained unmatched. Germline CDR1 is SGHVS and CDR2 is FQNEAQ. CDR3 length equals 14 residues. CDR3 coding DNA: TGTGCCAGCAGCTTAGAGACAGGGGACTATGGCTACACCTTC. Its protein product is CASSLETGDYGYTF.

The chain links TRBV6-1 to TRBJ2-3, with 12 bases that match TRBD2. The length of the CDR3 is 16 residues. Germline CDR1 is MNHNS and CDR2 is SASEGT. J lost 4 bases, V lost 7 bases, and 9 bases had no gene match. CDR3 region: CASKSLAGGPADTQYF. The CDR3 coding sequence is TGTGCCAGCAAATCTCTAGCGGGGGGGCCGGCAGATACGCAGTATTTT.

Many counts were recorded for this clonotype. Its ends do not fully match the called genes, so a read error is possible. The rearrangement joins TRBV7-2 to TRBJ2-5; 8 bases fit TRBD2. The CDR3 sequence is 14 residues long. Germline CDR1 and CDR2: SGHTA and FQGNSA. CDR3 coding DNA: TGTGCCAGCAGCCTAGCGGGCGTCCAAGAGACCCAGTACTTC. This codes for CASSLAGVQETQYF.

This clonotype was found a few times. V gene TRBV4-3 combines with J gene TRBJ1-1; TRBD1 is a possible D gene (5 bases). V lost 1 base to trimming and J lost 7 bases, with 7 bases between them. There are 12 residues in the CDR3. Germline V gene data show CDR1 as LGHNA and CDR2 as YSLEER. CDR3 protein: CASSQATGEAFF. The DNA of the CDR3 is TGCGCCAGCAGCCAAGCCACAGGTGAAGCTTTCTTT.

V usage is TRBV18 and J usage is TRBJ2-3; the match to TRBD2 covers 13 bases. J lost 0 bases, V lost 5 bases, and 5 bases had no gene match. The CDR3 runs 17 residues. Per the germline V gene, CDR1 is KGHSH and CDR2 is LQKENI. CDR3 region: CASSTTSGGLSTDTQYF. As DNA, the CDR3 is TGTGCCAGCTCAACGACTAGCGGGGGGTTGAGCACAGATACGCAGTATTTT.

The chain employs TRBV4-2 and TRBJ2-2; possible D gene TRBD1, 6 bases. The length of the CDR3 is 16 residues. V lost 0 bases, J lost 1 base, and 9 bases lay in between. Germline lookup yields CDR1 LGHNA and CDR2 YNFKEQ. CDR3 DNA: TGTGCCAGCAGCCAAGATCGAGGGGGGAACACCGGGGAGCTGTTTTTT. As protein: CASSQDRGGNTGELFF.

The chain uses TRBV6-1 and TRBJ1-3, with D unresolved. Germline CDR1 reads MNHNS; CDR2 reads SASEGT. The germline V and J ends were trimmed by 7 bases and 7 bases, with 17 bases remaining between them. The CDR3 has 14 amino acids. The CDR3 region has the DNA TGTGCCAGCAAGGTCCCTGGACGTGGGAACACCATATATTTT. The encoded protein is CASKVPGRGNTIYF.

V and J are TRBV5-5 and TRBJ2-2; no clear D. The CDR3 has 16 residues. The V end lost 1 base, the J end lost 1 base, and 11 bases lay between the germline ends. In germline, CDR1 is SGHKS, CDR2 YYEKEE (reference sequence). For the CDR3, the DNA is TGTGCCAGCAGCTTGTATCCGGCCTTGAACACCGGGGAGCTGTTTTTT. Residues: CASSLYPALNTGELFF.

The chain has TRBV27 and TRBJ1-5; 7 positions agree with TRBD1. CDR1 and CDR2 (germline): MNHEY, SMNVEV (reference sequence). Unmatched junction bases numbered 8, after V lost 4 bases and J lost 2 bases. The CDR3 is 16 residues long. The CDR3 protein is CASSSQQGYRNQPQHF. CDR3 coding DNA: TGTGCCAGCAGTTCCCAACAGGGGTACCGCAATCAGCCCCAGCATTTT.